The 14 T cell receptor beta chains below were found in one sample sequenced in a study of graft-versus-host responses after intestinal transplantation (dated by TCRdb to the early 2020s). These receptors are not linked to any known antigen. Taken with the paper, the label for time point translates to: cells obtained before transplantation from donor or recipient. Library preparation was by the immunoSEQ multiplex PCR assay. Entries here come from immuneACCESS through TCRdb and include only in-frame sequences with V and J called. Some clones fail to appear in such tables; in the studies checked, an unresolved V gene covers under half of the shortfall, and the cause of the remainder is unknown. The sample data list fewer than 85,000 clones, and 89% of these were observed just once. Roughly 2.5% of the sample lies in the top ten. Sequences were derived from unstimulated CD8+ T cells sorted from spleen or lymph node cells, sampled before intestinal transplant. These receptors came from a human donor who received an intestinal transplant.

The genes are TRBV7-9 and TRBJ2-3; a weak D match, TRBD2 (6 bases). The V and J ends lost 5 bases and 5 bases respectively, with 17 bases between them. The CDR3 length is 15 residues. Per the germline V gene, CDR1 is SEHNR and CDR2 is FQNEAQ (reference sequence). The CDR3 DNA follows: TGTGCCAGCAGCCAAGATCCCGGGGGTGGAGATACGCAGTATTTT. As protein: CASSQDPGGGDTQYF.

The chain's CDR3 is CASSLSVGGQSAEAFF. CDR3 nucleotides: TGTGCCAGCAGCCTCTCCGTAGGGGGACAGAGTGCTGAAGCTTTCTTT. The chain recombines TRBV27 with TRBJ1-1; 7 bases are a match to TRBD1. The V segment lost 6 bases and the J segment 6 bases; nucleotides outside the gene matches: 16. CDR1 MNHEY and CDR2 SMNVEV come from the germline V gene (reference sequence). The CDR3 sequence is 16 residues long.

The genes are TRBV4-1 and TRBJ2-5; D is undetermined. Germline loops: CDR1 MGHRA, CDR2 YSYEKL. V lost 4 bases to trimming and J lost 1 base, with 13 bases between them. The CDR3 has 15 amino acids. CDR3 in DNA: TGCGCCAGCAGCCGCTACGGCAGGCCCCAAGAGACCCAGTACTTC. It codes for CASSRYGRPQETQYF.

CDR3 coding DNA: TGTGCCAGCAGTTACGGGACAGTCAACACCGGGGAGCTGTTTTTT. Amino acids: CASSYGTVNTGELFF. The J gene is TRBJ2-2, the V gene TRBV6-5, with 7 bases matching TRBD1. The junction had 2 bases not matched to a gene; V was cut back by 2 bases and J by 2 bases. The CDR3 sequence is 15 residues long. From germline, CDR1 is MNHEY and CDR2 SVGAGI.

This clone was counted a single time. The chain links TRBV4-1 to TRBJ2-1; perhaps TRBD2 as D (6 bases). V lost 1 base and J lost 9, with 22 bases in between. The CDR3 extends over 17 amino acids. Germline loops: CDR1 MGHRA, CDR2 YSYEKL. CDR3 DNA: TGCGCCAGCAGCCAAGTGTGGGTAGCGGAGGGGTGGGGTGAGCAGTTCTTC. This translates into CASSQVWVAEGWGEQFF.

This CDR3 is CASSTTLAGGRGEQYF. DNA of the CDR3: TGTGCCAGCAGCACTACACTAGCGGGAGGGAGGGGCGAGCAGTACTTC. The chain has TRBV11-2 and TRBJ2-7; 13 nucleotides line up with TRBD2. The CDR3 is 16 residues long. CDR1 and CDR2 from the germline V gene are SGHAT and FQNNGV. The V segment lost 5 bases and the J segment 6 bases; nucleotides outside the gene matches: 10.

This rearrangement joins TRBV7-2 to TRBJ2-7, with no clear D. V lost 2 bases to trimming and J lost 1 base, with 12 bases between them. Germline V CDR1 and CDR2: SGHTA, FQGNSA. There are 15 residues in the CDR3. The CDR3 nucleotides read TGTGCCAGCAGCTTAACACCACCCTTGTCCTACGAGCAGTACTTC. Amino acid sequence: CASSLTPPLSYEQYF.

This chain links TRBV5-1 with TRBJ2-2, with D maybe TRBD1 (5 bases). Germline assignment: CDR1 SGHRS and CDR2 YFSETQ. CDR3 size: 15 residues. Trimming pared 2 bases from V and 0 bases from J, leaving 8 bases between. CDR3 in amino acids: CASSLLGANTGELFF. The CDR3 DNA sequence: TGCGCCAGCAGCTTATTAGGGGCGAACACCGGGGAGCTGTTTTTT.

The chain links TRBV4-2 to TRBJ2-1; 9 nucleotides line up with TRBD2. The CDR3 consists of 21 residues. Trimming removed 4 bases from V and 4 bases from J; junction bases left unmatched: 23. Germline-derived CDR1 and CDR2 are LGHNA and YNFKEQ. CDR3 loop: CASSRSWWERGVDGSYNEQFF. The CDR3 DNA is TGTGCCAGCAGCCGATCTTGGTGGGAGCGGGGGGTAGATGGTTCTTACAATGAGCAGTTCTTC.

The rearrangement joins TRBV4-1 to TRBJ1-2; 8 nucleotides align to TRBD1. This CDR3 spans 17 amino acids. Germline loops: CDR1 MGHRA, CDR2 YSYEKL. Unmatched junction bases numbered 16, after V lost 6 bases and J lost 4 bases. CDR3 region: CASSQRRDRPTPYGYTF. Written as DNA, the CDR3 is TGCGCCAGCAGTCAAAGAAGGGACAGGCCAACACCCTATGGCTACACCTTC.

V and J are TRBV27 and TRBJ1-2; 8 bases map to TRBD1. The CDR3 runs 14 residues. The V gene end was trimmed by 2 bases and the J gene end by 7 bases; junction bases not matched to a gene: 6. CDR1 MNHEY and CDR2 SMNVEV come from the germline V gene (reference sequence). This chain's CDR3 is CASSLLGQAGGYTF. CDR3 nucleotide sequence: TGTGCCAGCAGTTTACTGGGACAGGCGGGTGGCTACACCTTC.

The rearrangement joins TRBV25-1 to TRBJ2-2; perhaps TRBD2 as D (6 bases). The CDR3 sequence is 18 residues long. Germline assignment: CDR1 MGHDK and CDR2 SYGVNS. V lost 1 base and J lost 3, with 18 bases in between. The CDR3 spells CASSEFIKAGQDTGELFF. In DNA form, the CDR3 reads TGTGCCAGCAGTGAATTTATTAAGGCGGGGCAAGACACCGGGGAGCTGTTTTTT. The full variable domain, with the rest looked up from reference TRBV25-1 and TRBJ2-2, is EADIYQTPRYLVIGTGKKITLECSQTMGHDKMYWYQQDPGMELHLIHYSYGVNSTEKGDLSSESTVSRIRTEHFPLTLESARPSHTSQYLCASSEFIKAGQDTGELFFGEGSRLTVL.

The chain couples TRBV19 to TRBJ1-5, with D unclear. CDR1 and CDR2 (germline): LNHDA, SQIVND (reference sequence). The CDR3 covers 15 residues. The V end was cut by 1 base, the J end by 0 bases, with 7 bases between. The CDR3 here is CASSIGLYSNQPQHF. The DNA for the CDR3 is TGTGCCAGTAGTATAGGACTCTATAGCAATCAGCCCCAGCATTTT.

This chain connects TRBV19 to TRBJ2-3; weak D call: TRBD1 (6 bases). Trimming removed 3 bases at V and 2 bases at J, with 15 bases between. There are 16 residues in the CDR3. Germline-derived CDR1 and CDR2 are LNHDA and SQIVND (reference sequence). DNA for the CDR3: TGTGCCAGTAGTATGGACAGCGGACCCCCCACAGATACGCAGTATTTT. Translated: CASSMDSGPPTDTQYF.